The sequence of this TCR beta chain was determined in a study of CD8 T cells in ankylosing spondylitis. Study results and caveats: For ankylosing spondylitis blood, a TCR beta motif of several highly homologous variants appeared characteristic.

Of note for this clonotype: The antigen remains undetermined.

J lost 5 bases, V lost 1 base, and 7 bases had no gene match. This CDR3 spans 17 amino acids. Germline values: CDR1 SGHRS, CDR2 YFSETQ. TCRdb re-called the 5' RACE reads through MiXCR, storing one row per CDR3 protein. The table shows roughly 700,000 distinct CDR3 sequences, with roughly 19% occurring only once. The sequence was obtained from a male donor with ankylosing spondylitis. The sample was blood, either unsorted or a sorted T cell fraction (not recorded which). The chain carries TRBV5-1 and TRBJ2-7, with 15 bases identical to TRBD2. This chain's CDR3 is CASSLRTSGGAKHEQYF. The CDR3 nucleotides read TGCGCCAGCAGCTTGCGGACTAGCGGGGGGGCCAAACACGAGCAGTACTTC.